The 23 T cell receptor beta chains listed next were all sequenced from one sample in a study of blood T cell repertoires in COVID-19. TCRdb keeps only in-frame clones here, not all; method: immunoSEQ multiplex PCR. The sample yields about half a million clones, about nine tenths seen once. Sequenced input: PBMCs or T cells enriched from blood (not recorded which). Source of these receptors: a woman aged 55-70 years who had recovered from COVID-19.

The chain joins TRBV28 to TRBJ2-1, with 9 bases aligning to TRBD1. V was pared by 5 bases and J by 6 bases, with 14 bases of the junction left unmatched. Germline-derived CDR1 and CDR2 are MDHEN and SYDVKM. The CDR3 runs 17 residues. The CDR3 DNA is TGTGCCAGCAGTGCACGACCGGGACAGGGAGATTTCAATGAGCAGTTCTTC. Residues: CASSARPGQGDFNEQFF.

This chain joins TRBV29-1 and TRBJ1-1; 9 bases align to TRBD1. The ends lost 7 bases at V and 6 bases at J; junction bases unmatched: 12. This CDR3 is 14 amino acids long. CDR1 is SQVTM, CDR2 ANQGSEA, per germline. CDR3 loop: CSAAGGQGVAEAFF. The CDR3 nucleotides read TGCAGCGCTGCCGGGGGACAGGGAGTTGCTGAAGCTTTCTTT.

This chain links TRBV27 with TRBJ2-5; 12 bases map to TRBD2. The length of the CDR3 is 16 residues. Germline assignment: CDR1 MNHEY and CDR2 SMNVEV (reference sequence). Losses at the gene ends were 5 bases for V and 4 bases for J; bases not matched to a gene: 8. CDR3 bases: TGTGCCAGCAGTCCGACTAGCGGGGGTGGGGGAGAGACCCAGTACTTC. It specifies CASSPTSGGGGETQYF.

The V gene is TRBV2, the J gene TRBJ2-5; D is perhaps TRBD2 (6 bases). The germline V gene encodes CDR1 SNHLY and CDR2 FYNNEI. The CDR3 runs to 14 residues. Trimming stripped 6 bases from V and 4 bases from J, with 15 bases between. CDR3: CASRSGTETETQYF. The CDR3 region has the DNA TGTGCCAGCAGGTCCGGGACTGAGACAGAGACCCAGTACTTC. The full variable domain, rest sourced from reference TRBV2 and TRBJ2-5, is EPEVTQTPSHQVTQMGQEVILRCVPISNHLYFYWYRQILGQKVEFLVSFYNNEISEKSEIFDDQFSVERPDGSNFTLKIRSTKLEDSAMYFCASRSGTETETQYFGPGTRLLVL.

This clone appeared a single time. The chain combines TRBV30 with TRBJ1-1, with a weak D call TRBD1 (5 bases). Germline CDR1 and CDR2: GTSNPN and SVGIG (reference sequence). The CDR3 is made up of 14 amino acids. V was shortened by 4 bases and J by 4 bases, with 16 bases between the two germline ends. CDR3 DNA: TGTGCCTGGACCCGTCCGGGGGTGGTCACTGAAGCTTTCTTT. Protein product: CAWTRPGVVTEAFF.

J is TRBJ2-5 and V is TRBV3-1 (or the pseudogene TRBV3-2), with 8 bases matching TRBD1. V gave up 1 base and J gave up 5 bases; unmatched junction bases: 9. Germline CDR1 reads LGHDT; CDR2 reads YNNKEL (reference sequence). This CDR3 is 16 amino acids long. The CDR3 loop is CASSQGPGQGGETQYF. The CDR3 bases are TGTGCCAGCAGCCAAGGTCCCGGACAGGGTGGGGAGACCCAGTACTTC.

The gene calls are TRBV4-2 and TRBJ2-3; 14 nucleotides agree with TRBD2. The V gene end was trimmed by 4 bases and the J gene end by 4 bases; junction bases not matched to a gene: 4. This CDR3 has 16 amino acids. CDR1 is LGHNA and CDR2 is YNFKEQ in the germline V gene. This CDR3 reads CASSRATSGGADTQYF. The CDR3 bases are TGTGCCAGCAGCCGGGCGACTAGCGGGGGGGCAGATACGCAGTATTTT.

This sequence joins TRBV6-4 and TRBJ1-1; 9 bases agree with TRBD1. The V and J ends lost 5 bases and 4 bases, in that order; junction bases with no gene match: 14. Germline V CDR1 and CDR2: MRHNA, SNTAGT. CDR3 length equals 17 residues. In nucleotides, the CDR3 is TGTGCCAGCAGTTACCGGGACAGGGAAGATTCGGCCACTGAAGCTTTCTTT. It codes for CASSYRDREDSATEAFF.

The rearrangement uses TRBV11-2 and TRBJ2-1, with D perhaps matching TRBD2 (7 bases). The germline V and J ends were trimmed by 0 bases and 2 bases, with 14 bases remaining between them. CDR1 is SGHAT, CDR2 FQNNGV, per germline. CDR3 length: 17 residues. CDR3 sequence reads: CASSLELAGGPYNEQFF. In nucleotides, the CDR3 is TGTGCCAGCAGCTTAGAACTGGCCGGGGGGCCCTACAATGAGCAGTTCTTC.

This chain joins TRBV2 and TRBJ1-1; D not certain. Germline CDR1 and CDR2: SNHLY and FYNNEI. The CDR3 totals 14 residues. V lost 4 bases to trimming and J lost 0 bases, with 9 bases between them. The DNA of the CDR3 is TGTGCCAGCAGTGTCGGAGTTTTGAACACTGAAGCTTTCTTT. This codes for CASSVGVLNTEAFF.

This sequence joins TRBV5-1 and TRBJ1-1; 8 positions agree with TRBD1. Germline assignment: CDR1 SGHRS and CDR2 YFSETQ. V shed 3 bases, J shed 1 base, and the junction held 2 bases outside the gene matches. The CDR3 has 14 amino acids. The CDR3 coding sequence is TGCGCCAGCAGCTCCGGGACAGGGAACACTGAAGCTTTCTTT. Translating gives CASSSGTGNTEAFF.

The V call is TRBV27, the J call TRBJ2-3; D is perhaps TRBD1 (5 bases). The CDR3 sequence is 15 residues long. Trimming shortened V by 5 bases and J by 4 bases, and 16 bases separated the two germline ends. The germline gives CDR1 MNHEY, CDR2 SMNVEV (reference sequence). This CDR3 is CASSPSGGAADTQYF. In DNA form, the CDR3 reads TGTGCCAGCAGTCCCTCCGGTGGGGCGGCAGATACGCAGTATTTT.

This rearrangement joins TRBV10-3 to TRBJ1-1; TRBD1 agrees at 8 bases. The CDR3 has 14 residues. The junction had 4 bases not matched to a gene; V was cut back by 6 bases and J by 1 base. Germline V CDR1 and CDR2: ENHRY, SYGVKD. CDR3 nucleotide sequence: TGTGCCATCAGGGGACAGGACCAGAACACTGAAGCTTTCTTT. This translates into CAIRGQDQNTEAFF.

This chain uses TRBV6-1 with TRBJ1-2; the D is unclear. CDR1 is MNHNS and CDR2 is SASEGT in the germline V gene. The CDR3 is made up of 14 amino acids. V lost 1 base and J 3 bases, leaving 9 bases between the germline ends. The CDR3 bases are TGTGCCAGCAGTGAAGGGTTGAGTTACTATGGCTACACCTTC. The encoded protein is CASSEGLSYYGYTF.

The chain couples TRBV6-5 to TRBJ1-2, with TRBD1 matching over 9 bases. Germline assignment: CDR1 MNHEY and CDR2 SVGAGI. There are 16 residues in the CDR3. J was trimmed by 4 bases and V by 1 base; bases with no gene match: 7. CDR3 sequence reads: CASSYFGDRAPYGYTF. For the CDR3, the DNA is TGTGCCAGCAGTTACTTCGGGGACAGGGCACCCTATGGCTACACCTTC.

A single count supports this clone. The chain has TRBV30 and TRBJ1-5; 8 nucleotides align to TRBD1. Trimming at V came to 4 bases and at J to 7 bases, leaving 9 bases not matched to a gene. This CDR3 contains 14 residues. Germline V gene data show CDR1 as GTSNPN and CDR2 as SVGIG (reference sequence). CDR3 DNA sequence: TGTGCCTGGAACAGGGGACAGGAATGGCAGCCCCAGCATTTT. This translates into CAWNRGQEWQPQHF.

The chain employs TRBV5-6 and TRBJ2-4; D gene unclear. The V end lost 0 bases, the J end lost 6 bases, and 16 bases lay between the germline ends. Looked up from germline, CDR1 is SGHDT and CDR2 is YYEEEE. This CDR3 is 16 amino acids long. In DNA, the CDR3 is TGTGCCAGCAGCTTGGCCGGGTACACCGTTATAAACATTCAGTACTTC. Amino acids: CASSLAGYTVINIQYF.

The chain couples TRBV18 to TRBJ1-1; TRBD1 is a possible D gene (5 bases). The CDR3 has 13 residues. Trimming cost V 3 bases and J 5 bases, with 10 bases left between them. Per germline, CDR1 KGHSH and CDR2 LQKENI. The DNA of the CDR3 is TGTGCCAGCTCACCTGCAGGGAGGACTGAAGCTTTCTTT. It codes for CASSPAGRTEAFF.

This chain joins TRBV2 and TRBJ2-1; 8 nucleotides align to TRBD2. This CDR3 contains 11 residues. V lost 4 bases, J lost 12 bases, and 2 bases stayed unmatched. Germline V gives CDR1 SNHLY, CDR2 FYNNEI. As DNA, the CDR3 is TGTGCCAGCAGTGGTCTAGCGGGGCAGTTCTTC. It yields the protein CASSGLAGQFF.

V gene TRBV7-2 combines with J gene TRBJ2-2, with TRBD1 matching over 7 bases. Germline CDR1 SGHTA, CDR2 FQGNSA. V trimming: 9 bases; J trimming: 6 bases; junction bases outside the gene matches: 4. This CDR3 is 12 amino acids long. CDR3 bases: TGTGCCAGGCTACAGGGGTCCGGGGAGCTGTTTTTT. As protein: CARLQGSGELFF.

In nucleotides, the CDR3 is TGTGCCAGCAGCCAGCTCGGTATTGGCTACGAGCAGTACGTC. Translated: CASSQLGIGYEQYV. The V gene is TRBV14, the J gene TRBJ2-7, with D uncertain. CDR3 length equals 14 residues. V was trimmed by 3 bases and J by 3 bases, leaving 12 bases between them. Germline CDR1 and CDR2: SGHDN and FVKESK.

The rearrangement links TRBV5-6 to TRBJ1-4; no clear D gene. The CDR3 covers 16 residues. The V end lost 4 bases, the J end lost 0 bases, and 13 bases lay between the germline ends. Germline V gene data show CDR1 as SGHDT and CDR2 as YYEEEE. The CDR3, as DNA: TGTGCCAGCAGCCCAGCGGCAGGTACAACTAATGAAAAACTGTTTTTT. Protein product: CASSPAAGTTNEKLFF.

The V gene is TRBV5-1, the J gene TRBJ2-4, with D possibly being TRBD2 (6 bases). Germline CDR1 and CDR2: SGHRS and YFSETQ. V was clipped by 4 bases and J by 5 bases, with 10 bases between them. The CDR3 length is 13 residues. CDR3 sequence reads: CASSQGGENIQYF. CDR3 nucleotide sequence: TGCGCCAGCAGCCAGGGAGGCGAAAACATTCAGTACTTC.